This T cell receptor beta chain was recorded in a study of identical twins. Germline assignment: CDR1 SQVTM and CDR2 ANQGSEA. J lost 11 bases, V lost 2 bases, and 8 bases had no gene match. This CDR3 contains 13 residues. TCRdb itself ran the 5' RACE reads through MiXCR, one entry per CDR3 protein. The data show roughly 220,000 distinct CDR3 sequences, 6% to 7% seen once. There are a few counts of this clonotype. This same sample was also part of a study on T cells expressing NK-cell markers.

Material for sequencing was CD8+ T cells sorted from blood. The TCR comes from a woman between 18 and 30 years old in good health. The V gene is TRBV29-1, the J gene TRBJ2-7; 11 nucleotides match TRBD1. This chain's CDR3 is CSVERDRGWTEYF. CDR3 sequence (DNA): TGCAGCGTTGAACGGGACAGGGGGTGGACGGAGTACTTC.